The 18 T cell receptor beta chains given below trace back to one sample, sequenced in a study of cytomegalovirus exposure and HLA in healthy donors. Sequencing was performed with immunoSEQ multiplex PCR; in TCRdb, only in-frame clones are kept and a portion is missing. Of 190,000 or so clones detected, 84% appear once; the ten largest clones hold 2.5% to 3%. The material sequenced was PBMCs. The receptors were sampled from a woman aged 18-35 years in good health and CMV-seropositive.

This clone was observed a handful of times. This chain connects TRBV7-7 to TRBJ1-6, with D perhaps TRBD1 (5 bases). CDR3 length: 14 amino acids. The germline CDR1 and CDR2 sequences are SSHAT and FNYEAQ (reference sequence). V lost 5 bases, J lost 9 bases, and 14 bases lay in between. CDR3 in DNA: TGTGCCAGCAGCCCAACACTTCAGGGTTCACCCCTCCACTTT. Translating it yields CASSPTLQGSPLHF.

The chain has TRBV2 and TRBJ1-5; no firm D call. Trimming pared 3 bases from V and 5 bases from J, leaving 11 bases between. Germline CDR1 and CDR2: SNHLY and FYNNEI. The CDR3 totals 14 residues. CDR3 residues: CASSDSSGDQPQHF. CDR3 nucleotides: TGTGCCAGCAGTGACAGCTCGGGTGATCAGCCCCAGCATTTT.

A single count supports this clone. This chain connects TRBV2 to TRBJ1-5, with 9 positions matching TRBD1. Trimming at V came to 6 bases and at J to 2 bases, leaving 5 bases not matched to a gene. This CDR3 is 15 amino acids long. Germline-derived CDR1 and CDR2 are SNHLY and FYNNEI. In DNA form, the CDR3 reads TGTGCCAGCAGGGGACAGGGTGTCGGCAATCAGCCCCAGCATTTT. Protein product: CASRGQGVGNQPQHF.

V and J are TRBV6-1 and TRBJ1-1; D gene unclear. CDR1 and CDR2 from the germline V gene are MNHNS and SASEGT. This CDR3 is built from 13 residues. V lost 0 bases to trimming and J lost 2 bases, with 4 bases between them. The CDR3 nucleotides read TGTGCCAGCAGTGAAGCCGTCAACACTGAAGCTTTCTTT. Translating gives CASSEAVNTEAFF.

The chain combines TRBV11-3 with TRBJ2-2; TRBD1 is a possible D gene (7 bases). V shed 3 bases and J shed 4 bases, with 12 bases lying between them. The CDR3 is made up of 15 amino acids. The germline gives CDR1 SGHNT, CDR2 YENEEA. The CDR3 loop reads CASSLVQGGTGELFF. The CDR3 coding sequence is TGTGCCAGCAGCTTGGTCCAGGGGGGCACCGGGGAGCTGTTTTTT.

This chain joins TRBV11-2 and TRBJ2-7; 8 nucleotides match TRBD1. This CDR3 is 14 amino acids long. V lost 4 bases to trimming and J lost 2 bases; unmatched junction nucleotides: 4. Germline lookup yields CDR1 SGHAT and CDR2 FQNNGV. The CDR3 spells CASSSQGVTYEQYF. As DNA, the CDR3 is TGTGCCAGCAGCTCACAGGGGGTAACCTACGAGCAGTACTTC.

V usage is TRBV2 and J usage is TRBJ2-3; D is uncertain. Germline CDR1 is SNHLY and CDR2 is FYNNEI. This CDR3 is 15 amino acids long. V was trimmed by 2 bases and J by 0 bases, leaving 9 bases between them. The CDR3 nucleotides are TGTGCCAGCAGTGAATTTCAGACTAGCACAGATACGCAGTATTTT. This translates into CASSEFQTSTDTQYF. Complete variable domain (other parts from reference TRBV2 and TRBJ2-3): EPEVTQTPSHQVTQMGQEVILRCVPISNHLYFYWYRQILGQKVEFLVSFYNNEISEKSEIFDDQFSVERPDGSNFTLKIRSTKLEDSAMYFCASSEFQTSTDTQYFGPGTRLTVL.

This chain links TRBV5-6 with TRBJ1-1; 8 nucleotides align to TRBD1. The junction had 9 bases not matched to a gene; V was cut back by 10 bases and J by 1 base. The CDR3 covers 14 residues. Germline assignment: CDR1 SGHDT and CDR2 YYEEEE. The DNA of the CDR3 is TGTGCCCGGAATCCGGGACAGGCGAACACTGAAGCTTTCTTT. As protein: CARNPGQANTEAFF. Variable domain in full (rest from reference TRBV5-6 and TRBJ1-1): DAGVTQSPTHLIKTRGQQVTLRCSPKSGHDTVSWYQQALGQGPQFIFQYYEEEERQRGNFPDRFSGHQFPNYSSELNVNALLLGDSALYLCARNPGQANTEAFFGQGTRLTVV.

This clone has a single count. The rearrangement uses TRBV28 and TRBJ2-2, with D tentatively TRBD2 (6 bases). Trimming stripped 7 bases from V and 3 bases from J, with 15 bases between. The CDR3 has 15 residues. CDR1 MDHEN and CDR2 SYDVKM come from the germline V gene. CDR3 nucleotide sequence: TGTGCCAGCACGATAGGGACTCGGGACACCGGGGAGCTGTTTTTT. It yields the protein CASTIGTRDTGELFF.

In DNA form, the CDR3 reads TGTGCCAGTAGTATCAGGGCTCACACTGAAGCTTTCTTT. This encodes CASSIRAHTEAFF. This chain uses TRBV19 with TRBJ1-1; TRBD1 might be the D (5 bases). V dropped 3 bases and J dropped 3 bases, with 8 bases sitting between them. Looked up from germline, CDR1 is LNHDA and CDR2 is SQIVND (reference sequence). This CDR3 has 13 residues.

This clone came up once. The chain is built from TRBV27 and TRBJ2-1; 10 bases match TRBD1. Germline V gene data show CDR1 as MNHEY and CDR2 as SMNVEV (reference sequence). The V gene end was trimmed by 7 bases and the J gene end by 8 bases; junction bases not matched to a gene: 14. This CDR3 region has 16 residues. This chain's CDR3 is CASTRGLGTGEHEQFF. The CDR3 nucleotides are TGTGCCAGCACGCGGGGCTTGGGGACAGGGGAACATGAGCAGTTCTTC.

This chain links TRBV27 with TRBJ2-7; 11 positions agree with TRBD1. CDR1 and CDR2 (germline): MNHEY, SMNVEV (reference sequence). V dropped 3 bases and J dropped 7; count of bases not matched to a gene: 5. This CDR3 has 14 residues. CDR3 amino acids: CASSFGTGGSEQYF. DNA for the CDR3: TGTGCCAGCAGTTTCGGGACAGGGGGATCGGAGCAGTACTTC.

The chain is built from TRBV27 and TRBJ2-1; 8 bases agree with TRBD2. This CDR3 region has 13 residues. Germline lookup yields CDR1 MNHEY and CDR2 SMNVEV (reference sequence). V was pared by 10 bases and J by 6 bases, with 8 bases of the junction left unmatched. CDR3 amino acids: CATGTSWVNEQFF. CDR3 nucleotides: TGTGCCACCGGGACTAGTTGGGTCAATGAGCAGTTCTTC.

This chain uses TRBV11-2 with TRBJ2-3, with 9 bases aligning to TRBD2. The CDR3 contains 15 residues. Germline CDR1 is SGHAT and CDR2 is FQNNGV. J was trimmed by 4 bases and V by 5 bases; bases with no gene match: 7. CDR3 region: CASSPRGGLSDTQYF. The CDR3 nucleotides read TGTGCCAGCAGCCCGCGGGGGGGCCTTTCAGATACGCAGTATTTT.

The V and J genes are TRBV5-4 and TRBJ2-7, with 11 bases matching TRBD2. The CDR3 covers 14 residues. With 4 bases clipped from V and 3 bases from J, the junction kept 3 bases outside the gene matches. Germline V CDR1 and CDR2: SGHNT, YYREEE (reference sequence). The DNA for the CDR3 is TGTGCCAGCAGCGTAGCGGGGGGGCGCTACGAGCAGTACTTC. It is translated as CASSVAGGRYEQYF.

The gene calls are TRBV9 and TRBJ2-1; D ambiguous. Trimming left V 1 base short and J 8 bases short, with 10 bases between. The CDR3 contains 13 residues. From germline, CDR1 is SGDLS and CDR2 YYNGEE. CDR3 in amino acids: CASSVQILDEQFF. The CDR3 nucleotides read TGTGCCAGCAGCGTACAGATTTTGGATGAGCAGTTCTTC.

J is TRBJ2-3 and V is TRBV27, with no clear D. CDR3 size: 15 residues. Germline V lookup: CDR1 MNHEY, CDR2 SMNVEV (reference sequence). V gave up 0 bases and J gave up 14 bases, with 21 bases separating them. The DNA for the CDR3 is TGTGCCAGCAGTTTATCCCCTTCGAGTCTCCTGCGTCTGTATTTT. It encodes CASSLSPSSLLRLYF.

The V call is TRBV6-4, the J call TRBJ2-3, with TRBD2 identical over 7 bases. This CDR3 is 15 amino acids long. Germline V lookup: CDR1 MRHNA, CDR2 SNTAGT. V trimming: 6 bases; J trimming: 2 bases; junction bases outside the gene matches: 8. The CDR3 reads CASSPSGNPTDTQYF. CDR3 sequence (DNA): TGTGCCAGCAGCCCTAGCGGAAACCCCACAGATACGCAGTATTTT.